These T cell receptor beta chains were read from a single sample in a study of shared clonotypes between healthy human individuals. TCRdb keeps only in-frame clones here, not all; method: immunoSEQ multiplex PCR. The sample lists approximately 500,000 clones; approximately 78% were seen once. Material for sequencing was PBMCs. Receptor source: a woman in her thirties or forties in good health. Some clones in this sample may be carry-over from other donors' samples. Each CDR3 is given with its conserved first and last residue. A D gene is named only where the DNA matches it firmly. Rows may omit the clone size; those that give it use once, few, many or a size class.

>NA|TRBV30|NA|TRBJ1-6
CAWSVRQTHNSPLHF
TGTGCCTGGAGTGTTAGGCAGACACATAATTCACCCCTCCACTTT
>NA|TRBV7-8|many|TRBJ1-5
CASSLRQADYSNQPQHF
TGTGCCAGCAGCTTAAGGCAGGCGGACTATAGCAATCAGCCCCAGCATTTT
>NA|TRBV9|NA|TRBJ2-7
CASSGDGYEQYF
TGTGCCAGCAGCGGCGACGGCTACGAGCAGTACTTC
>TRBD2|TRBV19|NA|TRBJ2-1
CASSTPPLAGAFLTSYNEQFF
TGTGCCAGTAGTACCCCCCCCCTAGCGGGAGCCTTTCTAACCTCCTACAATGAGCAGTTCTTC
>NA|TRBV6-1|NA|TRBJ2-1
CASSAAVTYNEQFF
TGTGCCAGCAGTGCGGCGGTAACCTACAATGAGCAGTTCTTC
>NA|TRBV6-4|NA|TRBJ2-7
CASNGTPYEQYF
TGTGCCAGCAACGGTACCCCCTACGAGCAGTACTTC
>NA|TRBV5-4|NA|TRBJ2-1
CASSAGDWDYNEQFF
TGTGCCAGCAGCGCCGGGGACTGGGACTACAATGAGCAGTTCTTC
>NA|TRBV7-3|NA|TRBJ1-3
CASSSIPGPGNTIYF
TGTGCCAGCAGCTCGATACCAGGGCCGGGAAACACCATATATTTT
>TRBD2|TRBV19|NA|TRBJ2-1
CASSIGASGYNEQFF
TGTGCCAGTAGTATTGGTGCTAGCGGGTACAATGAGCAGTTCTTC
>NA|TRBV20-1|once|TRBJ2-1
CSAEHYNEQFF
TGCAGTGCTGAGCATTACAATGAGCAGTTCTTC
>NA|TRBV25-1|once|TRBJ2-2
CASQGTGELFF
TGTGCCAGTCAGGGGACCGGGGAGCTGTTTTTT
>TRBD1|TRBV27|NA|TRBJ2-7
CASSLGQGFYEQYF
TGTGCCAGCAGTTTGGGACAGGGGTTCTACGAGCAGTACTTC
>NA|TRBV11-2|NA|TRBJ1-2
CASSLEAVGGYTF
TGTGCCAGCAGCTTGGAAGCCGTGGGAGGCTACACCTTC
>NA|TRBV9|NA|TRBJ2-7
CASSVGPEIYEQYF
TGTGCCAGCAGCGTAGGTCCAGAAATCTACGAGCAGTACTTC
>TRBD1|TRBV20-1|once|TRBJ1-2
CSALDRDGYTF
TGCAGTGCTTTAGACAGGGATGGCTACACCTTC
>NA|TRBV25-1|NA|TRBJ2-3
CATRAEVYTQYF
TGTGCCACCCGGGCAGAGGTGTATACGCAGTATTTT
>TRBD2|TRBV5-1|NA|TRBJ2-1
CASTIGGTSDYNEQFF
TGCGCCAGCACCATTGGAGGGACTAGCGACTACAATGAGCAGTTCTTC
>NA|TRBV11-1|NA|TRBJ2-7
CASSNMRGAYEQYF
TGTGCCAGCAGCAACATGAGGGGGGCTTACGAGCAGTACTTC
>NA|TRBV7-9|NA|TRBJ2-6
CASSLIVGLDSGANVLTF
TGTGCCAGCAGCTTAATAGTGGGACTGGACTCTGGGGCCAACGTCCTGACTTTC
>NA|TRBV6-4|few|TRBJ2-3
CASSDSAFSTDTQYF
TGTGCCAGCAGTGACTCGGCGTTTAGCACAGATACGCAGTATTTT
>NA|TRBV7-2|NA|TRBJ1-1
CASSLEMGSGAFF
TGTGCCAGCAGCTTAGAAATGGGAAGCGGAGCTTTCTTT
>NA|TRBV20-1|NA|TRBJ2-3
CSAARGDTQYF
TGCAGTGCCGCTAGGGGAGATACGCAGTATTTT
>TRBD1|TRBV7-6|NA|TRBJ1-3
CASSLVGTGALSGNTIYF
TGTGCCAGCAGCTTAGTAGGGACAGGGGCACTCTCTGGAAACACCATATATTTT
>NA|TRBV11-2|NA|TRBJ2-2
CASSSNWLASTGELFF
TGTGCCAGCAGCTCTAACTGGCTAGCGAGTACCGGGGAGCTGTTTTTT
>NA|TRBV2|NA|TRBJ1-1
CASSEFEVETEAFF
TGTGCCAGCAGTGAATTTGAGGTTGAGACCGAAGCTTTCTTT
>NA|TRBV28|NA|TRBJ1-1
CASSLYGREAFF
TGTGCCAGCAGTTTATATGGGCGCGAAGCTTTCTTT
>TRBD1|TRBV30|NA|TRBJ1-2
CAWKRDRGNLGYTF
TGTGCCTGGAAAAGGGACAGGGGAAATCTTGGCTACACCTTC
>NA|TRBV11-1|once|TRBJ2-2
CASSLIRLNTGELFF
TGTGCCAGCAGCTTAATAAGATTGAACACCGGGGAGCTGTTTTTT
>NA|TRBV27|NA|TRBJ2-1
CASSLGGASNEQFF
TGTGCCAGCAGTTTAGGGGGAGCTTCCAATGAGCAGTTCTTC
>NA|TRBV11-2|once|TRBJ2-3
CASSSGRQGTDTQYF
TGTGCCAGCAGCAGTGGTCGTCAGGGCACAGATACGCAGTATTTT
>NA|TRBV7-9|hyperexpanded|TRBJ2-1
CASSLVPEAYNEQFF
TGTGCCAGCAGCTTAGTTCCAGAGGCCTACAATGAGCAGTTCTTC
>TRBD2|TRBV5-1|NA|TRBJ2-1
CASSTEIRTSGRAYQFF
TGCGCCAGCAGCACCGAAATTAGGACTAGCGGGAGGGCCTACCAGTTCTTC
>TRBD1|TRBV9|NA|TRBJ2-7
CASSSGQGYEQYF
TGTGCCAGCAGCTCAGGACAGGGCTACGAGCAGTACTTC
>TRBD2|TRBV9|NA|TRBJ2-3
CASSVGPGGSTDTQYF
TGTGCCAGCAGCGTAGGGCCCGGGGGGAGCACAGATACGCAGTATTTT
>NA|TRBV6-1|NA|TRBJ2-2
CASSAFEVSGELFF
TGTGCCAGCAGTGCTTTTGAGGTATCGGGGGAGCTGTTTTTT
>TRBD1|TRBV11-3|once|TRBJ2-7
CASSFGTGGTYEQYF
TGTGCCAGCAGCTTTGGGACAGGGGGAACCTACGAGCAGTACTTC
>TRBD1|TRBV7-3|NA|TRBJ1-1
CASSLGQGEAFF
TGTGCCAGCAGCTTGGGACAGGGTGAAGCTTTCTTT
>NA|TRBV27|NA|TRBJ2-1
CASSQSGRAGGEQFF
TGTGCCAGCAGCCAGAGCGGCCGCGCCGGGGGTGAGCAGTTCTTC
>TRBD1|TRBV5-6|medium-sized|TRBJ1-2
CASSDLGQGLNYGYTF
TGTGCCAGCAGCGATTTGGGACAGGGATTGAACTATGGCTACACCTTC
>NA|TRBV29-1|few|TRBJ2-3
CSVEGPDTDTQYF
TGCAGCGTTGAAGGACCCGACACAGATACGCAGTATTTT
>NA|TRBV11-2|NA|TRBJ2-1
CASSPGNEQFF
TGTGCCAGCAGCCCTGGAAATGAGCAGTTCTTC
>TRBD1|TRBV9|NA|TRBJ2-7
CASSATGTEIYEQYF
TGTGCCAGCAGCGCTACCGGGACAGAAATCTACGAGCAGTACTTC
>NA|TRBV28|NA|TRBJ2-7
CASFLTGRPYEQYF
TGTGCCAGCTTTTTGACGGGGAGACCCTACGAGCAGTACTTC
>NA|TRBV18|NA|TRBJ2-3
CASSPSQSTDTQYF
TGTGCCAGCTCACCTTCCCAGAGCACAGATACGCAGTATTTT
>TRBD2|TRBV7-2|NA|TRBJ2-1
CASSPTLESGRYNEQFF
TGTGCCAGCAGCCCCACCTTAGAGAGCGGGAGGTACAATGAGCAGTTCTTC